One sample yielded the 26 T cell receptor beta chains listed below, sequenced in a study of blood T cells in healthy people across ages. Combining a sample-barcoded 5' primer with a J-beta primer mix, a second PCR ran for about 6 to 11 cycles. From the 5' RACE reads, TCRdb called clonotypes with MiXCR, one entry per CDR3 protein. The sample includes some 1.6 million distinct CDR3 sequences, about 31% of them seen just once. Sequenced: blood. These receptors originate from a woman aged 25 to 45 in good health.

The chain combines TRBV27 with TRBJ2-5, with D hard to call. Per germline, CDR1 MNHEY and CDR2 SMNVEV (reference sequence). Between the trimmed V and J ends, which lost 5 bases and 7 bases, there was a span of 20 bases. The CDR3 runs 15 residues. In DNA form, the CDR3 reads TGTGCCAGCAGTATGGACCCCCAATCCTCTGGGACCCAGTACTTC. Protein product: CASSMDPQSSGTQYF.

This clonotype was observed a single time. The rearrangement uses TRBV11-2 and TRBJ2-5, with D possibly TRBD2 on 6 matching bases. Looked up from germline, CDR1 is SGHAT and CDR2 is FQNNGV. V lost 3 bases and J lost 11, with 19 bases in between. The CDR3 runs 14 residues. CDR3 loop: CASSFGGKGAEQYF. The CDR3 region has the DNA TGTGCCAGCAGCTTCGGCGGGAAGGGCGCAGAGCAGTACTTC.

The rearrangement uses TRBV4-2 and TRBJ2-7, with D uncertain. Germline CDR1 and CDR2: LGHNA and YNFKEQ. Trimming shortened V by 2 bases and J by 5 bases, and 13 bases separated the two germline ends. This CDR3 is built from 14 residues. The DNA for the CDR3 is TGTGCCAGCAGCCAAAAGGAAGACTTTAACGAGCAGTACTTC. Amino acid sequence: CASSQKEDFNEQYF.

This clonotype was seen a few times. For the CDR3, the DNA is TGCAGCGCCGCGGGGGAAACCACTGAAGCTTTCTTT. Translation gives CSAAGETTEAFF. V usage is TRBV29-1 and J usage is TRBJ1-1; D is perhaps TRBD1 (5 bases). Germline CDR1 and CDR2: SQVTM and ANQGSEA. Trimming left V 7 bases short and J 4 bases short, with 13 bases between. CDR3 length equals 12 residues.

This clonotype was detected many times. The rearrangement links TRBV4-2 to TRBJ1-2; 8 nucleotides align to TRBD1. V lost 1 base to trimming and J lost 7 bases; unmatched junction nucleotides: 2. Germline V gives CDR1 LGHNA, CDR2 YNFKEQ. The CDR3 spans 13 residues. This CDR3 reads CASSQGTGFGYTF. CDR3 sequence (DNA): TGTGCCAGCAGCCAAGGGACAGGGTTTGGCTACACCTTC.

The chain combines TRBV6-1 with TRBJ2-1; 10 nucleotides agree with TRBD2. Germline trimming cut 3 bases from V and 4 bases from J; bases unmatched to any gene: 6. Per the germline V gene, CDR1 is MNHNS and CDR2 is SASEGT. There are 16 residues in the CDR3. DNA for the CDR3: TGTGCCAGCAGTGAGGTAGGACTAGCGGTGTACAATGAGCAGTTCTTC. Protein: CASSEVGLAVYNEQFF.

The CDR3 DNA reads TGTGCCAGCAGTTTACCCTCGGGAGGCCCCTATGGCTACACCTTC. Encoded protein: CASSLPSGGPYGYTF. The chain uses TRBV28 and TRBJ1-2; D remains ambiguous. CDR1 is MDHEN and CDR2 is SYDVKM in the germline V gene. This CDR3 has 15 amino acids. Trimming removed 2 bases from V and 4 bases from J, with 14 bases in between.

The chain is built from TRBV15 and TRBJ2-7, with 7 bases fitting TRBD1. The germline V gene has CDR1 LNHNV and CDR2 YYDKDF (reference sequence). This CDR3 has 16 amino acids. Trimming cost V 4 bases and J 0 bases; bases outside gene matches: 9. CDR3 DNA: TGTGCCACCAGCAAAAGACAGGGTCCGAGCTCCTACGAGCAGTACTTC. This translates into CATSKRQGPSSYEQYF.

In this sample, this clonotype turned up a few times. The chain carries TRBV4-1 and TRBJ2-1; D perhaps matches TRBD1 (5 bases). With 0 bases removed from V and 2 bases from J, the gap between germline ends came to 17 bases. CDR3 length: 18 amino acids. Germline V gene sequence: CDR1 MGHRA, CDR2 YSYEKL. CDR3 protein: CASSQDSATGIAYNEQFF. The CDR3 coding sequence is TGCGCCAGCAGCCAAGATTCCGCCACAGGCATTGCCTACAATGAGCAGTTCTTC.

This clonotype was observed a few times. The chain joins TRBV28 to TRBJ2-7; D is perhaps TRBD1 (7 bases). Germline values: CDR1 MDHEN, CDR2 SYDVKM. This CDR3 is built from 18 residues. The ends were cut back, 4 bases at V and 7 bases at J, with 29 bases in the middle. CDR3 amino acids: CASSSETGTSNSGGEQYF. CDR3 bases: TGTGCCAGCAGTTCAGAGACAGGGACGAGTAACTCCGGAGGGGAGCAGTACTTC.

This clonotype appeared a few times. The chain joins TRBV5-1 to TRBJ2-3, with TRBD2 matching 12 bases. The junction had 5 bases not matched to a gene; V was cut back by 4 bases and J by 2 bases. The CDR3 spans 16 residues. CDR1 and CDR2 (germline): SGHRS, YFSETQ. The CDR3 region is CASSILAGGNTDTQYF. For the CDR3, the DNA is TGCGCCAGCAGCATTCTAGCGGGGGGGAACACAGATACGCAGTATTTT.

CDR3 DNA sequence: TGTGCCTGGAGTGTACTCAGACCTGGGAACACTGAAGCTTTCTTT. This sequence encodes CAWSVLRPGNTEAFF. The chain joins TRBV30 to TRBJ1-1; D gene uncertain. This CDR3 contains 15 residues. Germline loops: CDR1 GTSNPN, CDR2 SVGIG (reference sequence). Deletions cut 0 bases from V and 1 base from J, with 12 bases between. Supplemented by reference TRBV30 and TRBJ1-1, the full variable domain reads SQTIHQWPATLVQPVGSPLSLECTVEGTSNPNLYWYRQAAGRGLQLLFYSVGIGQISSEVPQNLSASRPQDRQFILSSKKLLLSDSGFYLCAWSVLRPGNTEAFFGQGTRLTVV.

Only a few counts were recorded for this clonotype. The rearrangement links TRBV2 to TRBJ2-1; D possibly uses TRBD1 or TRBD2 (5 bases each). Per germline, CDR1 SNHLY and CDR2 FYNNEI. V was pared by 7 bases and J by 3 bases, with 10 bases between. This CDR3 region has 13 residues. CDR3 nucleotides: TGTGCCAGCAAGCCAGGGAGCTACAATGAGCAGTTCTTC. Amino acids: CASKPGSYNEQFF.

The chain joins TRBV3-1 to TRBJ1-4; D unclear. The length of the CDR3 is 14 residues. V lost 4 bases to trimming and J lost 5 bases, with 11 bases between them. Looked up from germline, CDR1 is LGHDT and CDR2 is YNNKEL (reference sequence). The CDR3 DNA reads TGTGCCAGCAGCCCTACAGCCCGGAATGAAAAACTGTTTTTT. Protein sequence: CASSPTARNEKLFF.

This chain joins TRBV11-2 and TRBJ2-7; D tentatively reads TRBD1 or TRBD2 (6 bases each). CDR1 SGHAT and CDR2 FQNNGV come from the germline V gene. This CDR3 comprises 16 residues. Trimming removed 0 bases from V and 3 bases from J, with 15 bases in between. Here the CDR3 DNA reads TGTGCCAGCAGCTTAGAACCGGGGGCTTCTTTCTACGAGCAGTACTTC. This gives the protein CASSLEPGASFYEQYF.

About this clonotype itself: This may stem from a read error, because a much larger clone lies one nucleotide away. This chain links TRBV4-1 with TRBJ2-7; 9 positions match TRBD1. Germline CDR1 and CDR2: MGHRA and YSYEKL. CDR3 length: 16 amino acids. Trimming removed 3 bases from V and 5 bases from J; junction bases left unmatched: 11. The CDR3 sequence is CASSQNTGGIGDEQYF. The CDR3 DNA reads as TGCGCCAGCAGCCAGAATACAGGGGGCATAGGAGACGAGCAGTACTTC.

This clonotype was seen more than once but under ten times. The V and J genes are TRBV20-1 and TRBJ2-3; D is perhaps TRBD1 (5 bases). CDR1 and CDR2 (germline): DFQATT, SNEGSKA (reference sequence). V lost 0 bases, J lost 2 bases, and 18 bases lay in between. The CDR3 extends over 17 amino acids. The CDR3 sequence: CSARDPLRQTDTDTQYF. The CDR3 nucleotides read TGCAGTGCTAGAGATCCCCTAAGGCAGACAGACACAGATACGCAGTATTTT.

The rearrangement joins TRBV9 to TRBJ2-1; maybe TRBD1 (5 bases). V was pared by 3 bases and J by 5 bases, with 15 bases between. The CDR3 is made up of 15 amino acids. The germline V gene has CDR1 SGDLS and CDR2 YYNGEE. In DNA form, the CDR3 reads TGTGCCAGCAGCGCAGACAGTTCCTCTAACAATGAGCAGTTCTTC. It is translated as CASSADSSSNNEQFF.

This clonotype was observed a handful of times. The chain links TRBV29-1 to TRBJ1-2; no reliable D call. With 0 bases removed from V and 4 bases from J, the gap between germline ends came to 18 bases. The germline V gene encodes CDR1 SQVTM and CDR2 ANQGSEA. The CDR3 has 16 residues. DNA for the CDR3: TGCAGCGTTGAAGATTCGGCAGACATGCTTGGCTATGGCTACACCTTC. As protein: CSVEDSADMLGYGYTF.

The CDR3 DNA follows: TGCAGTGCTAGTCGCCTAACAGATACGCAGTATTTT. This sequence encodes CSASRLTDTQYF. V is TRBV20-1 and J is TRBJ2-3; D not resolved. The length of the CDR3 is 12 residues. The germline V gene encodes CDR1 DFQATT and CDR2 SNEGSKA (reference sequence). V lost 3 bases and J 3 bases, leaving 7 bases between the germline ends.

To note about this clonotype: Sequence at one end of the junction differs from germline and may be a read error. V is TRBV6-2 or TRBV6-3 and J is TRBJ2-1; no definite D call. The CDR3 extends over 12 amino acids. Germline V gene lookup returns CDR1 MNHEY and CDR2 SVGEGT. DNA for the CDR3: TGTGACAGCACCGTCGTCGGGAATGAGCAGTTCTTC. Residues: CDSTVVGNEQFF.

Regarding this clonotype: Mismatch with germline at one junction end may stem from a read error. The V call is TRBV11-1, the J call TRBJ2-3, with no clear D. This CDR3 is built from 13 residues. Germline V gene lookup returns CDR1 SGHAT and CDR2 FQDESV (reference sequence). The CDR3 coding sequence is TGTGCCAGCAGCTTAGATGACACAGATGCGCAGTATTTT. Translated, it gives CASSLDDTDAQYF.

The gene calls are TRBV20-1 and TRBJ2-7; 8 bases match TRBD2. Trimming cost V 5 bases and J 0 bases; bases outside gene matches: 6. This CDR3 contains 14 residues. In germline, CDR1 is DFQATT, CDR2 SNEGSKA (reference sequence). The CDR3 is CSAPLAGISYEQYF. CDR3 DNA sequence: TGCAGTGCTCCCTTAGCGGGGATCTCCTACGAGCAGTACTTC.

The chain combines TRBV4-1 with TRBJ1-2, with D possibly TRBD1 on 6 matching bases. Germline CDR1 is MGHRA and CDR2 is YSYEKL. Between the trimmed V and J ends, which lost 10 bases and 0 bases, there was a span of 12 bases. The CDR3 has 13 residues. This CDR3 reads CATRGSTNYGYTF. The CDR3 DNA follows: TGCGCCACCAGGGGATCAACTAACTATGGCTACACCTTC.

The rearrangement joins TRBV12-3 or TRBV12-4 to TRBJ2-1, with 7 positions matching TRBD2. This CDR3 has 17 amino acids. Trimming took 4 bases from V and 0 from J; bases not matched to a gene: 9. The CDR3 is CASSSRREISSYNEQFF. In nucleotides, the CDR3 is TGTGCCAGCAGTTCTCGGCGGGAGATCTCCTCCTACAATGAGCAGTTCTTC.

Concerning this clonotype: A read error may explain this, as a much larger clone is one base away. The chain carries TRBV5-1 and TRBJ2-1, with D possibly TRBD1 on 5 matching bases. This CDR3 has 15 amino acids. V was pared by 3 bases and J by 1 base, with 11 bases between. Germline V gene lookup returns CDR1 SGHRS and CDR2 YFSETQ. Here the CDR3 reads CASSWGPESYNEQFF. CDR3 sequence (DNA): TGCGCCAGCAGCTGGGGCCCAGAATCCTACAATGAGCAGTTCTTC.